A single sample gave rise to the 21 T cell receptor beta chains below, sequenced in a study of CD8+ T cells in alopecia areata. This sample's treatment: oral pan-JAK inhibitor, 5-10 mg twice daily. Extraction of RNA preceded its reverse transcription into cDNA, which served as the sequencing template. The protocol was immunoSEQ multiplex PCR, while the TCRdb copy is restricted to in-frame clones and leaves out a portion. The data hold nearly 95,000 clones, with about 71% observed a single time. The sample consisted of CD8+ T cells sorted from blood, taken around week 42, from a patient treated with tofacitinib. The receptors were sampled from a human donor with alopecia areata.

The V and J genes are TRBV7-2 and TRBJ2-3, with 10 bases aligning to TRBD2. J lost 4 bases, V lost 5 bases, and 6 bases had no gene match. Germline loops: CDR1 SGHTA, CDR2 FQGNSA. The CDR3 covers 15 residues. CDR3 bases: TGTGCCAGCAGCAATAGCGGGGGGACCGCAGATACGCAGTATTTT. The encoded protein is CASSNSGGTADTQYF.

The chain uses TRBV11-2 and TRBJ2-3; D gene unclear. Trimming removed 9 bases at V and 5 bases at J, with 6 bases between. There are 10 residues in the CDR3. Germline assignment: CDR1 SGHAT and CDR2 FQNNGV. The chain's CDR3 is CASFGDTQYF. The CDR3 coding sequence is TGTGCCAGTTTTGGAGATACGCAGTATTTT.

The chain recombines TRBV13 with TRBJ1-1; tentatively, D is TRBD1 (6 bases). Germline V gene sequence: CDR1 PRHDT, CDR2 FYEKMQ (reference sequence). V was pared by 6 bases and J by 4 bases, with 24 bases between. The length of the CDR3 is 17 residues. Here the CDR3 DNA reads TGTGCCAGCAGTGACCTGACAAATGTAGGGGGATTCACTGAAGCTTTCTTT. Amino acid sequence: CASSDLTNVGGFTEAFF. The variable domain in full, with the rest retrieved from reference TRBV13 and TRBJ1-1, is AAGVIQSPRHLIKEKRETATLKCYPIPRHDTVYWYQQGPGQDPQFLISFYEKMQSDKGSIPDRFSAQQFSDYHSELNMSSLELGDSALYFCASSDLTNVGGFTEAFFGQGTRLTVV.

With respect to this clone: Relative to the germline gene, one junction end is altered; a read error may explain this. The rearrangement uses TRBV6-5 and TRBJ2-7; weak D call: TRBD1 (5 bases). The CDR3 is made up of 13 amino acids. Germline assignment: CDR1 MNHEY and CDR2 SVGAGI. CDR3 in DNA: TGTGCCAGCAGCCCGGACACGAATTACGCGCAGTACTTC. It translates to CASSPDTNYAQYF.

CDR3 nucleotide sequence: TGCAGCGTTGAGGACAGGGGAAAGGGCTACACCTTC. Protein sequence: CSVEDRGKGYTF. The rearrangement uses TRBV29-1 and TRBJ1-2; 9 bases align to TRBD1. CDR3 length equals 12 residues. V lost 3 bases to trimming and J lost 8 bases; unmatched junction nucleotides: 4. Germline CDR1 is SQVTM and CDR2 is ANQGSEA.

This chain connects TRBV9 to TRBJ2-1; no firm D call. V lost 0 bases, J lost 0 bases, and 16 bases lay in between. The length of the CDR3 is 18 residues. Germline V gene sequence: CDR1 SGDLS, CDR2 YYNGEE. The CDR3 protein is CASSVEFDVPSSYNEQFF. In DNA form, the CDR3 reads TGTGCCAGCAGCGTAGAGTTCGACGTGCCGAGCTCCTACAATGAGCAGTTCTTC.

V gene TRBV4-3 combines with J gene TRBJ1-2; no firm D call. V dropped 0 bases and J dropped 11 bases, with 10 bases sitting between them. CDR1 LGHNA and CDR2 YSLEER come from the germline V gene. This CDR3 spans 12 amino acids. This CDR3 is CASSQDLTEYTF. The CDR3 DNA is TGCGCCAGCAGCCAAGATCTGACGGAATACACCTTC.

The chain uses TRBV5-6 and TRBJ1-1, with D perhaps matching TRBD1 (6 bases). Per germline, CDR1 SGHDT and CDR2 YYEEEE. The CDR3 spans 14 residues. Trimming stripped 3 bases from V and 2 bases from J, with 11 bases between. CDR3 DNA: TGTGCCAGCAGCTCGAAGACAGGAAACACTGAAGCTTTCTTT. It yields the protein CASSSKTGNTEAFF.

The J gene is TRBJ2-1, the V gene TRBV4-3; D gene ambiguous. CDR1 and CDR2 (germline): LGHNA, YSLEER. The V gene lost 2 bases and the J gene lost 6 bases, with 8 bases spanning the gap. The CDR3 sequence is 13 residues long. The CDR3 here is CASSQMVANEQFF. The CDR3 DNA follows: TGCGCCAGCAGCCAAATGGTGGCCAATGAGCAGTTCTTC.

This clone was observed at least ten times. The rearrangement joins TRBV19 to TRBJ1-1; D gene unclear. Germline V lookup: CDR1 LNHDA, CDR2 SQIVND (reference sequence). With 9 bases removed from V and 5 bases from J, the gap between germline ends came to 7 bases. The CDR3 length is 10 residues. The CDR3 coding sequence is TGTGCCAGCGGGAGGACTGAAGCTTTCTTT. Protein: CASGRTEAFF. Using reference TRBV19 and TRBJ1-1 for the parts outside the CDR3, the full variable domain is DGGITQSPKYLFRKEGQNVTLSCEQNLNHDAMYWYRQDPGQGLRLIYYSQIVNDFQKGDIAEGYSVSREKKESFPLTVTSAQKNPTAFYLCASGRTEAFFGQGTRLTVV.

This clone showed up just once. This chain uses TRBV6-4 with TRBJ2-1; D call uncertain. This CDR3 is built from 13 residues. Germline V CDR1 and CDR2: MRHNA, SNTAGT. V gave up 3 bases and J gave up 6 bases, with 9 bases separating them. The DNA of the CDR3 is TGTGCCAGCAGTGATTACTACGGCAATGAGCAGTTCTTC. Translating it yields CASSDYYGNEQFF.

The chain couples TRBV7-6 to TRBJ1-5; D is ambiguous. The V end lost 3 bases, the J end lost 6 bases, and 9 bases lay between the germline ends. The CDR3 consists of 13 residues. Per the germline V gene, CDR1 is SGHVS and CDR2 is FNYEAQ. The CDR3 protein is CASSFKYGQPQHF. Here the CDR3 DNA reads TGTGCCAGCAGCTTCAAATATGGTCAGCCCCAGCATTTT.

This chain joins TRBV13 and TRBJ1-1; maybe TRBD1 (6 bases). V was pared by 4 bases and J by 3 bases, with 18 bases between. In germline, CDR1 is PRHDT, CDR2 FYEKMQ (reference sequence). The CDR3 length is 16 residues. The DNA for the CDR3 is TGTGCCAGCAGCTACCGTTCGGGGGCCCGGGACACTGAAGCTTTCTTT. It encodes CASSYRSGARDTEAFF.

The genes are TRBV4-3 and TRBJ2-2, with TRBD1 matching over 11 bases. The CDR3 has 17 residues. Germline V CDR1 and CDR2: LGHNA, YSLEER. Trimming cost V 4 bases and J 7 bases; bases outside gene matches: 11. This chain's CDR3 is CASSPSRGTGGGGELFF. CDR3 DNA: TGCGCCAGCAGCCCCAGCAGAGGGACAGGGGGAGGCGGGGAGCTGTTTTTT.

Concerning this clone: This likely reflects a read error, since a far larger clone is one base away. Other DNA sequences of this sample code for an identical CDR3. The V gene is TRBV7-2, the J gene TRBJ2-1; no firm D call. V dropped 5 bases and J dropped 8 bases, with 19 bases sitting between them. The length of the CDR3 is 15 residues. The germline V gene has CDR1 SGHTA and CDR2 FQGNSA. The CDR3 coding sequence is TGTGCCAGCAGCCAAGATGACCGCGGAAGCGATGAGCAGTTCTTC. Translating gives CASSQDDRGSDEQFF.

V and J are TRBV6-5 and TRBJ2-7; tentative D call: TRBD2 (5 bases). Germline-derived CDR1 and CDR2 are MNHEY and SVGAGI. V gave up 0 bases and J gave up 2 bases, with 14 bases separating them. This CDR3 region has 16 residues. CDR3 loop: CASSYSRGHLTYEQYF. DNA for the CDR3: TGTGCCAGCAGTTACTCGCGAGGGCATCTGACCTACGAGCAGTACTTC.

This clone was counted only a few times. The V call is TRBV27, the J call TRBJ2-3; D is undetermined. Trimming took off 6 bases at V and 2 bases at J, with 15 bases between the two ends. CDR1 and CDR2 from the germline V gene are MNHEY and SMNVEV (reference sequence). The CDR3 runs 15 residues. Here the CDR3 DNA reads TGTGCCAGCAGCCCGACGCACAGCAACACAGATACGCAGTATTTT. This codes for CASSPTHSNTDTQYF.

The rearrangement links TRBV7-9 to TRBJ2-6; D unclear. V gave up 5 bases and J gave up 0 bases, with 11 bases separating them. This CDR3 is built from 16 residues. From germline, CDR1 is SEHNR and CDR2 FQNEAQ (reference sequence). The CDR3 reads CASSPLTSSGANVLTF. CDR3 sequence (DNA): TGTGCCAGCAGCCCATTGACAAGCTCTGGGGCCAACGTCCTGACTTTC.

In DNA, the CDR3 is TGTGCCTGGAGTGGTACAGGGGGCAATGAGCAGTTCTTC. Its protein is CAWSGTGGNEQFF. The V and J genes are TRBV30 and TRBJ2-1, with 8 bases fitting TRBD1. After removal of 1 base from V and 6 bases from J, the junction contained 2 bases not matched to a gene. The CDR3 totals 13 residues. Germline CDR1 and CDR2: GTSNPN and SVGIG (reference sequence).

The gene calls are TRBV5-1 and TRBJ1-4, with TRBD1 matching over 8 bases. Germline V lookup: CDR1 SGHRS, CDR2 YFSETQ. The CDR3 runs 14 residues. The V segment lost 2 bases and the J segment 4 bases; nucleotides outside the gene matches: 1. CDR3 nucleotides: TGCGCCAGCAGCTTTGGACAGGGTAATGAAAAACTGTTTTTT. It yields the protein CASSFGQGNEKLFF.

Remarks on this clone: The junction does not match germline at one end; this may be a read error. This chain uses TRBV29-1 with TRBJ2-5; D ambiguous. CDR1 is SQVTM and CDR2 is ANQGSEA in the germline V gene. This CDR3 has 12 residues. CDR3 loop: CNVEPATETQYF. Written as DNA, the CDR3 is TGCAACGTTGAACCAGCCACAGAGACCCAGTACTTC.